These 26 T cell receptor beta chains share one sample of origin, sequenced in a study of cytomegalovirus exposure and HLA in healthy donors (dated by TCRdb to 2016 to 2017). Library prep was done by the immunoSEQ multiplex PCR assay. TCRdb obtained this table from immuneACCESS and retained in-frame rearrangements with V and J assigned. These tables miss some clones; where compared with another copy, unresolved V genes account for less than half of the shortfall, and the remainder is unexplained. The sample has tens of thousands of clones on record, 90% to 95% of them singletons. About 0.61% of the sample is held by the ten biggest clonotypes. The material sequenced was PBMCs. The receptors were gathered from a man in his late teens or twenties in good health and CMV-seronegative.

Notes on this clone: One end of the junction is discordant with germline, which a read error may explain. The rearrangement joins TRBV27 to TRBJ1-1; D may be TRBD1 (6 bases). The CDR3 is made up of 16 amino acids. Germline CDR1 reads MNHEY; CDR2 reads SMNVEV (reference sequence). The chain's CDR3 is CAGSLSYGQQNTEAFF. For the CDR3, the DNA is TGTGCCGGCAGTTTATCGTACGGACAGCAGAACACTGAAGCTTTCTTT.

The chain couples TRBV2 to TRBJ2-1, with TRBD2 identical over 10 bases. Trimming removed 2 bases from V and 4 bases from J; junction bases left unmatched: 8. The CDR3 is made up of 17 amino acids. Germline V gene lookup returns CDR1 SNHLY and CDR2 FYNNEI. The CDR3 loop is CASSEIRASGSYNEQFF. CDR3 in DNA: TGTGCCAGCAGTGAAATACGGGCTAGCGGGAGTTACAATGAGCAGTTCTTC.

J is TRBJ2-7 and V is TRBV19; 7 bases are shared with TRBD1. The V gene end was trimmed by 5 bases and the J gene end by 7 bases; junction bases not matched to a gene: 8. Germline V lookup: CDR1 LNHDA, CDR2 SQIVND (reference sequence). This CDR3 comprises 13 residues. CDR3 protein: CASSPGTVLEQYF. DNA of the CDR3: TGTGCCAGTAGTCCCGGGACAGTCCTGGAGCAGTACTTC.

The rearrangement links TRBV2 to TRBJ1-2; 7 bases line up with TRBD1. This CDR3 contains 14 residues. V lost 6 bases to trimming and J lost 3 bases; unmatched junction nucleotides: 7. Germline CDR1 reads SNHLY; CDR2 reads FYNNEI. The CDR3 spells CASRGNRGDYGYTF. CDR3 bases: TGTGCCAGCAGGGGGAACAGGGGCGACTATGGCTACACCTTC.

The gene calls are TRBV6-4 and TRBJ1-1; D ambiguous. The CDR3 is made up of 10 amino acids. Germline V gene lookup returns CDR1 MRHNA and CDR2 SNTAGT. V was cut by 6 bases and J by 7 bases, with 6 bases left in between. CDR3 residues: CASRADEAFF. CDR3 bases: TGTGCCAGCAGGGCGGATGAAGCTTTCTTT.

This clone was seen only once. The rearrangement joins TRBV5-6 to TRBJ2-3; TRBD2 is a possible D gene (5 bases). The CDR3 length is 13 residues. Germline loops: CDR1 SGHDT, CDR2 YYEEEE. V lost 5 bases and J 3 bases, leaving 10 bases between the germline ends. For the CDR3, the DNA is TGTGCCAGCAGTACACGGGGAACAGATACGCAGTATTTT. It translates to CASSTRGTDTQYF.

For the CDR3, the DNA is TGTGCCAGTAAGAATGTTGGACAGGGGTTTCCAGATACGCAGTATTTT. The encoded protein is CASKNVGQGFPDTQYF. The V and J genes are TRBV19 and TRBJ2-3; 9 bases align to TRBD1. The CDR3 is made up of 16 amino acids. Germline V gene lookup returns CDR1 LNHDA and CDR2 SQIVND (reference sequence). Trimming at V came to 7 bases and at J to 4 bases, leaving 12 bases not matched to a gene.

The gene calls are TRBV6-5 and TRBJ1-1; no clear D gene. The CDR3 is 15 amino acids. Germline V gene data show CDR1 as MNHEY and CDR2 as SVGAGI. Trimming removed 5 bases at V and 3 bases at J, with 16 bases between. Here the CDR3 DNA reads TGTGCCAGCAGTCCGACAAGGATAGGTTACACTGAAGCTTTCTTT. Its protein is CASSPTRIGYTEAFF.

This chain uses TRBV5-1 with TRBJ1-6; 9 bases line up with TRBD1. Germline V gene lookup returns CDR1 SGHRS and CDR2 YFSETQ. This CDR3 region has 17 residues. Trimming cost V 3 bases and J 2 bases; bases outside gene matches: 6. The CDR3 DNA sequence: TGCGCCAGCAGCTACTGGACAGGGGCAACCTATAATTCACCCCTCCACTTT. Translating it yields CASSYWTGATYNSPLHF. Full variable domain (missing parts from reference TRBV5-1 and TRBJ1-6): KAGVTQTPRYLIKTRGQQVTLSCSPISGHRSVSWYQQTPGQGLQFLFEYFSETQRNKGNFPGRFSGRQFSNSRSEMNVSTLELGDSALYLCASSYWTGATYNSPLHFGNGTRLTVT.

The chain employs TRBV5-6 and TRBJ2-3; weak D call: TRBD2 (6 bases). This CDR3 region has 12 residues. Germline-derived CDR1 and CDR2 are SGHDT and YYEEEE. The V end was cut by 5 bases, the J end by 6 bases, with 10 bases between. The CDR3 is CASRYGGDTQYF. The CDR3 DNA sequence: TGTGCCAGCAGGTACGGAGGGGATACGCAGTATTTT.

The rearrangement joins TRBV5-1 to TRBJ2-1; TRBD1 agrees at 8 bases. From germline, CDR1 is SGHRS and CDR2 YFSETQ. The CDR3 contains 14 residues. V gave up 4 bases and J gave up 9 bases; unmatched junction bases: 9. CDR3 protein: CASSQTGVGGEQFF. The DNA for the CDR3 is TGCGCCAGCAGCCAGACAGGGGTCGGCGGTGAGCAGTTCTTC.

V is TRBV27 and J is TRBJ2-7; 7 bases line up with TRBD1. The J segment lost 3 bases and the V segment lost 5 bases, leaving 7 bases of the junction unmatched. This CDR3 is built from 14 residues. Germline assignment: CDR1 MNHEY and CDR2 SMNVEV (reference sequence). CDR3 loop: CASSLGAGGYEQYF. The DNA of the CDR3 is TGTGCCAGCAGTCTGGGGGCAGGGGGCTACGAGCAGTACTTC.

V is TRBV27 and J is TRBJ2-7; 8 positions agree with TRBD1. J was trimmed by 2 bases and V by 8 bases; bases with no gene match: 2. The V gene's germline CDR1 is MNHEY and CDR2 SMNVEV (reference sequence). The CDR3 has 12 amino acids. CDR3: CASGQGPYEQYF. The DNA for the CDR3 is TGTGCCAGCGGACAGGGTCCCTACGAGCAGTACTTC.

The chain combines TRBV7-6 with TRBJ2-1, with D unclear. CDR1 and CDR2 (germline): SGHVS, FNYEAQ. This CDR3 is built from 15 residues. Trimming pared 1 base from V and 0 bases from J, leaving 7 bases between. The DNA for the CDR3 is TGTGCCAGCAGCTTAGTGATGAGCTCCTACAATGAGCAGTTCTTC. The encoded protein is CASSLVMSSYNEQFF.

With respect to this clone: The same CDR3 arises from other DNA sequences in this sample as well. This chain joins TRBV27 and TRBJ2-1; 13 bases match TRBD2. Germline V gene sequence: CDR1 MNHEY, CDR2 SMNVEV (reference sequence). Germline trimming cut 5 bases from V and 4 bases from J; bases unmatched to any gene: 5. This CDR3 contains 16 residues. As DNA, the CDR3 is TGTGCCAGCAGTCCCGGACTAGCGGGGGCGTACAATGAGCAGTTCTTC. Translating gives CASSPGLAGAYNEQFF.

Comments on this clone: Other DNA sequences in this sample translate to the same CDR3. The chain links TRBV4-1 to TRBJ1-1; D is unresolved. Germline CDR1 MGHRA, CDR2 YSYEKL. This CDR3 spans 13 amino acids. V lost 0 bases and J lost 5, with 7 bases in between. CDR3 sequence: CASSQDPVTEAFF. CDR3 bases: TGCGCCAGCAGCCAAGATCCCGTGACTGAAGCTTTCTTT.

The chain has TRBV6-1 and TRBJ1-2, with a weak D call TRBD1 (6 bases). CDR1 MNHNS and CDR2 SASEGT come from the germline V gene. The germline V and J ends were trimmed by 0 bases and 6 bases, with 20 bases remaining between them. The CDR3 length is 17 residues. As DNA, the CDR3 is TGTGCCAGCAGTGAAGCGAGGGGCTACAGGGTCTGGAATGGCTACACCTTC. It yields the protein CASSEARGYRVWNGYTF.

This clone was seen only a few times. Other DNA sequences of this sample code for an identical CDR3. The rearrangement joins TRBV7-8 to TRBJ2-1, with D possibly matching TRBD1 (6 bases). From germline, CDR1 is SGHVS and CDR2 FQNEAQ. The CDR3 totals 13 residues. Trimming shortened V by 1 base and J by 6 bases, and 7 bases separated the two germline ends. This chain's CDR3 is CASSLEGGNEQFF. CDR3 bases: TGTGCCAGCAGCTTAGAAGGGGGCAATGAGCAGTTCTTC.

The chain has TRBV10-1 and TRBJ1-1, with D tentatively TRBD1 (6 bases). With 3 bases removed from V and 5 bases from J, the gap between germline ends came to 13 bases. Germline V gives CDR1 WNHNN, CDR2 SYGVQD (reference sequence). The CDR3 spans 14 residues. The CDR3 DNA is TGCGCCAGCAGTGATGGGGGCTCGGTTACTGAAGCTTTCTTT. The encoded protein is CASSDGGSVTEAFF.

This sequence joins TRBV6-1 and TRBJ2-2, with no clear D. This CDR3 region has 14 residues. The germline V gene has CDR1 MNHNS and CDR2 SASEGT. V shed 6 bases and J shed 6 bases, with 14 bases lying between them. CDR3 sequence: CASRPTFLAGELFF. Here the CDR3 DNA reads TGTGCCAGCAGGCCGACATTTTTAGCCGGGGAGCTGTTTTTT.

CDR3 sequence: CASSLDRVRAYEQYF. The CDR3 DNA reads as TGTGCCAGCAGCTTAGACAGGGTAAGGGCCTACGAGCAGTACTTC. V gene TRBV11-2 combines with J gene TRBJ2-7; TRBD1 is a possible D gene (5 bases). CDR1 is SGHAT and CDR2 is FQNNGV in the germline V gene. V was trimmed by 0 bases and J by 2 bases, leaving 11 bases between them. The length of the CDR3 is 15 residues. The complete variable domain, with remaining parts taken from reference TRBV11-2 and TRBJ2-7, reads EAGVAQSPRYKIIEKRQSVAFWCNPISGHATLYWYQQILGQGPKLLIQFQNNGVVDDSQLPKDRFSAERLKGVDSTLKIQPAKLEDSAVYLCASSLDRVRAYEQYFGPGTRLTVT.

The chain uses TRBV13 and TRBJ2-5; tentatively, D is TRBD1 (5 bases). Germline V gene sequence: CDR1 PRHDT, CDR2 FYEKMQ (reference sequence). Trimming cost V 5 bases and J 1 base, with 14 bases left between them. The CDR3 contains 15 residues. The CDR3 DNA sequence: TGTGCCAGCAGCCTGTCCTGGGGCACCCAAGAGACCCAGTACTTC. It yields the protein CASSLSWGTQETQYF.

The chain uses TRBV2 and TRBJ1-1; 8 bases are a match to TRBD1. CDR1 is SNHLY, CDR2 FYNNEI, per germline. V gave up 5 bases and J gave up 5 bases; unmatched junction bases: 7. CDR3 length: 14 residues. CDR3 in amino acids: CASSFGQGGTEAFF. CDR3 nucleotides: TGTGCCAGCAGTTTTGGACAGGGAGGTACTGAAGCTTTCTTT.

CDR3 in DNA: TGTGCCAGCTCACCACGGACAGGGGTACGAGGCTATGGCTACACCTTC. Amino acids: CASSPRTGVRGYGYTF. This chain links TRBV18 with TRBJ1-2, with TRBD1 matching over 9 bases. The CDR3 length is 16 residues. Germline V gene lookup returns CDR1 KGHSH and CDR2 LQKENI. J lost 4 bases, V lost 1 base, and 7 bases had no gene match. Full variable domain (rest looked up from reference TRBV18 and TRBJ1-2): NAGVMQNPRHLVRRRGQEARLRCSPMKGHSHVYWYRQLPEEGLKFMVYLQKENIIDESGMPKERFSAEFPKEGPSILRIQQVVRGDSAAYFCASSPRTGVRGYGYTFGSGTRLTVV.

The V and J genes are TRBV18 and TRBJ1-1; D is unclear. Trimming removed 2 bases at V and 0 bases at J, with 16 bases between. This CDR3 contains 17 residues. Germline lookup yields CDR1 KGHSH and CDR2 LQKENI. CDR3 region: CASSPTPGGHMNTEAFF. Written as DNA, the CDR3 is TGTGCCAGCTCACCAACCCCAGGTGGCCATATGAACACTGAAGCTTTCTTT.

DNA of the CDR3: TGTGCCAGCCTTGGACAAGGGGTAGCGGGAGGGCCAGGGGAGACCCAGTACTTC. As protein: CASLGQGVAGGPGETQYF. The rearrangement joins TRBV11-2 to TRBJ2-5; TRBD2 matches 11 bases. V lost 8 bases, J lost 5 bases, and 19 bases stayed unmatched. Germline V gives CDR1 SGHAT, CDR2 FQNNGV. This CDR3 is 18 amino acids long.